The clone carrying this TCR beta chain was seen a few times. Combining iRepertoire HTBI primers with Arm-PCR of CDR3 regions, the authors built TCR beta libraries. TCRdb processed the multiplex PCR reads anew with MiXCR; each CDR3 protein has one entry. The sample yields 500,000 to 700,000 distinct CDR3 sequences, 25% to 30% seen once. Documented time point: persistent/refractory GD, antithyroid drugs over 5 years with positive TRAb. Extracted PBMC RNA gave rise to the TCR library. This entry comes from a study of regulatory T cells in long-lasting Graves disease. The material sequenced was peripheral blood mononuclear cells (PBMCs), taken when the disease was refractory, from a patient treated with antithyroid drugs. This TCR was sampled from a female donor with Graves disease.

CDR3 amino acids: CASRPTSFPYEQYF. In DNA form, the CDR3 reads TGTGCCAGCAGACCTACTTCCTTCCCCTACGAGCAGTACTTC. The chain is built from TRBV12-3 or TRBV12-4 and TRBJ2-7; D remains unclear. Trimming removed 6 bases at V and 2 bases at J, with 14 bases between. CDR3 length equals 14 residues.